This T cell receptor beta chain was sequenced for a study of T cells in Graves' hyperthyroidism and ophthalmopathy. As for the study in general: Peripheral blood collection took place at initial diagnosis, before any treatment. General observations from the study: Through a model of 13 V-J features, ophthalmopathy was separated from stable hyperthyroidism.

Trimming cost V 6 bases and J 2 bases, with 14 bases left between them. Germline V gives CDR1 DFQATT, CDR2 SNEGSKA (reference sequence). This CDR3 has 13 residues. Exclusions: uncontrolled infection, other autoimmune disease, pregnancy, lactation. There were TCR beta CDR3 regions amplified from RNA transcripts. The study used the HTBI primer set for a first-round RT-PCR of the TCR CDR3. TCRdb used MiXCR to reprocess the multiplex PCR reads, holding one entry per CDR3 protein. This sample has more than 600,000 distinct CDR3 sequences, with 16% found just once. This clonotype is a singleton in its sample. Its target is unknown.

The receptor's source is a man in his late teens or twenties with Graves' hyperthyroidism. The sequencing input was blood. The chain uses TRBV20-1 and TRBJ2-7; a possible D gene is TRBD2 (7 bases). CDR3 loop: CSAGGGGPYEQYF. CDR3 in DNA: TGCAGTGCAGGGGGGGGGGGGCCCTACGAGCAGTACTTC.